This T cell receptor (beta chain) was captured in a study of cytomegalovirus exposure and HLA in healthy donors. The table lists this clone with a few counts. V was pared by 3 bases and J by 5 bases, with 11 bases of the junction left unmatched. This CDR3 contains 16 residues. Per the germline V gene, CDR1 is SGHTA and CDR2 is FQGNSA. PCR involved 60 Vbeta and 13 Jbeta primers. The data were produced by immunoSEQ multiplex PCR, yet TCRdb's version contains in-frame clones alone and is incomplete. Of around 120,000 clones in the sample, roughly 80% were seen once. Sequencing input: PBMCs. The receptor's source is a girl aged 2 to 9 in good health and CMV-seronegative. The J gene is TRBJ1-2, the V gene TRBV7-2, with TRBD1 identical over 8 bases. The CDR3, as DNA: TGTGCCAGCAGCTTCGTTCAGGGGGCGTTTGGGTATGGCTACACCTTC. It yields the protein CASSFVQGAFGYGYTF.